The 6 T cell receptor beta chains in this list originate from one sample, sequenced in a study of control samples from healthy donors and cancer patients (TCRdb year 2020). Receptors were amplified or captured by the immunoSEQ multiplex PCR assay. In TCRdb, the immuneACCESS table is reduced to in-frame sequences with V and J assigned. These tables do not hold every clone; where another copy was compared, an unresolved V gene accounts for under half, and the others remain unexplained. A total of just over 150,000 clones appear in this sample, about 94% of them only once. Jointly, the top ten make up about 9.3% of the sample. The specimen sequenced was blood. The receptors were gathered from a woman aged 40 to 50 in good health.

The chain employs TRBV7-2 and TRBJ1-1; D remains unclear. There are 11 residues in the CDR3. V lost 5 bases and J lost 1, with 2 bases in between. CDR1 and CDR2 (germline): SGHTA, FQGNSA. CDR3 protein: CASSENTEAFF. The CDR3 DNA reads TGTGCCAGCAGCGAGAACACTGAAGCTTTCTTT.

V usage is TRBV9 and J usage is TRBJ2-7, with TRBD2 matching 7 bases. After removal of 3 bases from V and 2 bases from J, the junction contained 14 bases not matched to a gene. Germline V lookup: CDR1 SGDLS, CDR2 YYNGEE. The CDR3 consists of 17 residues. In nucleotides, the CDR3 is TGTGCCAGCAGCGGACCGCGGGACTATGCGGGCCCCTACGAGCAGTACTTC. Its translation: CASSGPRDYAGPYEQYF.

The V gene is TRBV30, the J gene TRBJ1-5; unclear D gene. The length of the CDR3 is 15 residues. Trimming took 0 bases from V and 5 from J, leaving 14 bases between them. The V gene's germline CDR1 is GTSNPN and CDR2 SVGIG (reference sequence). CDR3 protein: CAWSVSGRNDQPQHF. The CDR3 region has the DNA TGTGCCTGGAGTGTATCCGGCAGGAATGATCAGCCCCAGCATTTT.

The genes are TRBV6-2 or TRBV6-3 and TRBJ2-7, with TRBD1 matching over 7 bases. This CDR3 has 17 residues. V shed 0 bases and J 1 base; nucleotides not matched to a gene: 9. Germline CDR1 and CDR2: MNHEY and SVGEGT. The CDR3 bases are TGTGCCAGCAGTTACTCAATCGGGACAGATTTTTCCTACGAGCAGTACTTC. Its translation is CASSYSIGTDFSYEQYF.

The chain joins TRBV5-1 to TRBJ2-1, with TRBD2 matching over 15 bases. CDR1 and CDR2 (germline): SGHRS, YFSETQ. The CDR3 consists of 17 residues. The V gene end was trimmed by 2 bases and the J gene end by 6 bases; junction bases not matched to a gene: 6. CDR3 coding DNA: TGCGCCAGCAGCTTCCCCCAGGGACTAGCGGGAGGCAATGAGCAGTTCTTC. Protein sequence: CASSFPQGLAGGNEQFF.

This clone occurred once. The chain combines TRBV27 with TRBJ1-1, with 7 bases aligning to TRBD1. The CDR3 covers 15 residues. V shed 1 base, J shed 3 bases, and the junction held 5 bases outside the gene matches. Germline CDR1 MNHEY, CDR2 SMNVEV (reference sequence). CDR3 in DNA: TGTGCCAGCAGTTTATACAAAACAGGGGACACTGAAGCTTTCTTT. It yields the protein CASSLYKTGDTEAFF.